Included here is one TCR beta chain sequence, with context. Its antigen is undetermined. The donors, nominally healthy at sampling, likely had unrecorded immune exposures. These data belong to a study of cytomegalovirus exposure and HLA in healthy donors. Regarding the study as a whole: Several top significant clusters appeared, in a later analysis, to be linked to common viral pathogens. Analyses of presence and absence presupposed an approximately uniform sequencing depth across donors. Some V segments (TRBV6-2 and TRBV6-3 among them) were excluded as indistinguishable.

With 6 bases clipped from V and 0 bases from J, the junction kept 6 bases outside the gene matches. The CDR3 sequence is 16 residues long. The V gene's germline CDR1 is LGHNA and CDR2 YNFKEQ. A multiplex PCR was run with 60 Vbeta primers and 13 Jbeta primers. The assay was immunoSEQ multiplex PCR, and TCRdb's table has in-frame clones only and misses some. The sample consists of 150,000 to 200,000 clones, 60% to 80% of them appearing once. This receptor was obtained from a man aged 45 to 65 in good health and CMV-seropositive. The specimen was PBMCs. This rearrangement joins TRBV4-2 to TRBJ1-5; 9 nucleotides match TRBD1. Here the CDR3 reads CASSWTGDNSNQPQHF. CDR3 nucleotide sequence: TGTGCCAGCAGTTGGACAGGGGACAATAGCAATCAGCCCCAGCATTTT.